One sample yielded the 12 T cell receptor beta chains listed below, sequenced in a study of tumor-infiltrating lymphocytes in primary liver carcinoma. Total RNA amounting to around 540 ng was the source from which TCR beta cDNA was made with a constant-region primer. Three nested multiplex PCR rounds of slightly modified ARM-PCR generated TCR beta libraries. Amplification in the first two PCR rounds was performed using TRBV1-TRBV30 forward primers and a C-beta reverse primer for approximately 10 cycles each. TCRdb fed the multiplex PCR reads into MiXCR, producing one record per CDR3 protein. This table holds 310,000 or so distinct CDR3 sequences, around 60% found once. Germline DNA was also extracted, with blood RNA taken from unsorted whole blood. Material for sequencing was peripheral blood. All receptors come from a man aged 35 to 55 with primary liver carcinoma and hepatitis B virus infection.

This clonotype was found many times. J is TRBJ2-5 and V is TRBV5-4; D may be TRBD1 (5 bases). The CDR3 contains 15 residues. V was shortened by 0 bases and J by 3 bases, with 12 bases between the two germline ends. The germline gives CDR1 SGHNT, CDR2 YYREEE (reference sequence). The CDR3 DNA reads TGTGCCAGCAGCTTGGGGGCGGACACAAAAGAGACCCAGTACTTC. This codes for CASSLGADTKETQYF. The entire variable domain, with the rest obtained from reference TRBV5-4 and TRBJ2-5, is as follows: ETGVTQSPTHLIKTRGQQVTLRCSSQSGHNTVSWYQQALGQGPQFIFQYYREEENGRGNFPPRFSGLQFPNYSSELNVNALELDDSALYLCASSLGADTKETQYFGPGTRLLVL.

Concerning this clonotype itself: This may stem from a read error, because a much larger clone lies one nucleotide away. The chain links TRBV6-1 to TRBJ2-1; the match to TRBD2 covers 11 bases. The J segment lost 5 bases and the V segment lost 9 bases, leaving 9 bases of the junction unmatched. The CDR3 is 15 amino acids. Per germline, CDR1 MNHNS and CDR2 SASEGT. DNA of the CDR3: TGTGCCAGAAGCGAACTAGCGGGAGCCCACAATGAGCAGTTCTTC. Its translation: CARSELAGAHNEQFF.

As for this clonotype: Given a much more abundant clone one base away, this may be a read error. This chain uses TRBV6-5 with TRBJ1-1; 9 bases line up with TRBD1. Germline V CDR1 and CDR2: MNHEY, SVGAGI. Trimming cost V 5 bases and J 4 bases; bases outside gene matches: 8. The CDR3 spans 15 residues. Written as DNA, the CDR3 is TGTGCCAGCAGTGGCACCGAGACAGGGGGCACTGAAGCTTTCTTT. The encoded protein is CASSGTETGGTEAFF.

V is TRBV10-3 and J is TRBJ2-5; D is perhaps TRBD1 or TRBD2 (5 bases each). In germline, CDR1 is ENHRY, CDR2 SYGVKD. The CDR3 runs to 15 residues. Deletions cut 5 bases from V and 2 bases from J, with 15 bases between. In DNA, the CDR3 is TGTGCCATCAGTTTTAGGACATGGGGGCAAGAGACCCAGTACTTC. Its translation is CAISFRTWGQETQYF.

This clonotype occurred once. The chain combines TRBV6-2 or TRBV6-3 with TRBJ2-7; 12 bases are a match to TRBD2. From germline, CDR1 is MNHEY and CDR2 SVGEGT. The CDR3 covers 16 residues. The V gene end was trimmed by 2 bases and the J gene end by 9 bases; junction bases not matched to a gene: 11. Here the CDR3 reads CASSYGPSGRVSGQYF. CDR3 sequence (DNA): TGTGCCAGCAGTTACGGACCTAGCGGGAGGGTGAGCGGGCAGTACTTC.

This chain links TRBV5-4 with TRBJ2-7; 8 nucleotides agree with TRBD1. From germline, CDR1 is SGHNT and CDR2 YYREEE (reference sequence). Trimming at V came to 3 bases and at J to 3 bases, leaving 5 bases not matched to a gene. The length of the CDR3 is 14 residues. CDR3 DNA: TGTGCCAGCAGCTCGCGACAGGGGTACTACGAGCAGTACTTC. This codes for CASSSRQGYYEQYF. The full variable domain, in which reference TRBV5-4 and TRBJ2-7 provide the parts outside the CDR3, is ETGVTQSPTHLIKTRGQQVTLRCSSQSGHNTVSWYQQALGQGPQFIFQYYREEENGRGNFPPRFSGLQFPNYSSELNVNALELDDSALYLCASSSRQGYYEQYFGPGTRLTVT.

Remarks on this clonotype: Germline and junction disagree at one end, which may indicate a read error. This chain connects TRBV11-2 to TRBJ2-5; D might be TRBD2 (6 bases). Germline CDR1 SGHAT, CDR2 FQNNGV. This CDR3 has 16 residues. CDR3 in DNA: TGTGCCAGCAGATCCCGGGACTCAGCCCACCAAGATACCCAGTACTTC. It codes for CASRSRDSAHQDTQYF.

The chain is built from TRBV11-2 and TRBJ2-7; TRBD2 might be the D (5 bases). Germline V gives CDR1 SGHAT, CDR2 FQNNGV. The CDR3 loop spans 16 amino acids. Trimming took off 10 bases at V and 1 base at J, with 23 bases between the two ends. As DNA, the CDR3 is TGTGCCAATAGCTTAGTTTGGAGTGGGAGATCCTACGAGCAGTACTTC. This encodes CANSLVWSGRSYEQYF.

The chain combines TRBV4-1 with TRBJ2-3, with 9 bases lining up with TRBD2. Trimming removed 0 bases from V and 3 bases from J; junction bases left unmatched: 13. The CDR3 runs to 19 residues. Germline V gene data show CDR1 as MGHRA and CDR2 as YSYEKL. The CDR3 DNA reads as TGCGCCAGCAGCCAAGATGAGAGCGGGAGGAGGTCGGGGACAGATACGCAGTATTTT. Translating gives CASSQDESGRRSGTDTQYF.

This chain links TRBV30 with TRBJ1-2; perhaps TRBD1 as D (6 bases). Germline V gives CDR1 GTSNPN, CDR2 SVGIG (reference sequence). V lost 2 bases to trimming and J lost 8 bases, with 15 bases between them. The CDR3 has 13 amino acids. The CDR3 loop reads CAWSSGHKGGYTF. The CDR3 coding sequence is TGTGCCTGGAGTTCGGGACACAAGGGAGGCTACACCTTC.

The count of this clonotype is one. A read error is likely, as this CDR3 ends without the conserved phenylalanine or tryptophan. J is TRBJ2-7 and V is TRBV5-1; TRBD1 matches at 10 bases. With 2 bases clipped from V and 3 bases from J, the junction kept 5 bases outside the gene matches. This CDR3 is built from 15 residues. In germline, CDR1 is SGHRS, CDR2 YFSETQ. The CDR3 nucleotides read TGCGCCAGCAGCTTTTCCGGGACAGGGGTCTACGAGCAGTACTTA. Translation: CASSFSGTGVYEQYL.

This clonotype was detected many times. Being one base from a much bigger clone, this may be a read error. The chain is built from TRBV11-2 and TRBJ2-7, with 7 bases matching TRBD2. J was trimmed by 4 bases and V by 1 base; bases with no gene match: 7. Germline V gene lookup returns CDR1 SGHAT and CDR2 FQNNGV. CDR3 length: 15 amino acids. In DNA form, the CDR3 reads TGTGCCAGCAGCTTAGGATCCCGGGAGGAGTACGAGCAGTACTTC. Its translation: CASSLGSREEYEQYF.